The 21 T cell receptor beta chains below come from one sample, sequenced in a study of chemoradiotherapy in HPV16-positive cancers (dated by TCRdb to between 2021 and 2022). Library preparation used the immunoSEQ multiplex PCR assay. TCRdb stores this immuneACCESS table with in-frame sequences only. Part of the clones is absent; in the studies checked, under half of the shortfall reflects unresolved V genes, and no reason is known for the rest. The sample table shows about 7,600 clones, and roughly four fifths are seen once. Clones ranked in the top ten supply approximately 3% of the sample. The specimen comprised blood, sampled from a patient who underwent chemoradiotherapy. The receptors come from a human donor with HPV-associated anogenital cancer.

The V and J genes are TRBV5-5 and TRBJ2-7; 10 bases align to TRBD1. There are 14 residues in the CDR3. The J segment lost 2 bases and the V segment lost 4 bases, leaving 3 bases of the junction unmatched. CDR1 is SGHKS and CDR2 is YYEKEE in the germline V gene (reference sequence). In DNA, the CDR3 is TGTGCCAGCAGCGCCGGGACAGGGGCCTACGAGCAGTACTTC. Translating it yields CASSAGTGAYEQYF.

The chain is built from TRBV7-9 and TRBJ1-4; no definite D call. CDR1 and CDR2 (germline): SEHNR, FQNEAQ (reference sequence). This CDR3 spans 13 amino acids. V was shortened by 5 bases and J by 8 bases, with 12 bases between the two germline ends. The CDR3 protein is CASSPRGKEKLFF. DNA for the CDR3: TGTGCCAGCAGCCCCCGGGGTAAAGAAAAACTGTTTTTT.

The J gene is TRBJ1-2, the V gene TRBV6-1, with D unclear. V was shortened by 0 bases and J by 2 bases, with 7 bases between the two germline ends. This CDR3 spans 14 amino acids. Germline V gene sequence: CDR1 MNHNS, CDR2 SASEGT. Here the CDR3 reads CASSEAPGNYGYTF. The CDR3 DNA follows: TGTGCCAGCAGTGAAGCGCCGGGGAACTATGGCTACACCTTC.

CDR3 sequence: CASSRPAIFSRYEQYF. The CDR3 DNA follows: TGCGCCAGCAGCCGCCCGGCCATTTTCTCACGCTACGAGCAGTACTTC. This chain connects TRBV5-1 to TRBJ2-7, with unresolved D. The CDR3 has 16 amino acids. Germline V lookup: CDR1 SGHRS, CDR2 YFSETQ. V was shortened by 4 bases and J by 3 bases, with 20 bases between the two germline ends.

This clone occurred once. This rearrangement joins TRBV5-1 to TRBJ2-6, with 7 bases matching TRBD1. Germline CDR1 reads SGHRS; CDR2 reads YFSETQ. The V and J ends lost 7 bases and 0 bases, in that order; junction bases with no gene match: 19. The CDR3 is 20 residues long. The CDR3 region is CASSIKITGQPLSGANVLTF. CDR3 nucleotides: TGCGCCAGCTCCATTAAGATCACGGGACAGCCACTCTCTGGGGCCAACGTCCTGACTTTC.

V gene TRBV6-4 combines with J gene TRBJ1-2; 8 bases map to TRBD1. Per germline, CDR1 MRHNA and CDR2 SNTAGT. This CDR3 comprises 14 residues. The V segment lost 6 bases and the J segment 7 bases; nucleotides outside the gene matches: 10. DNA for the CDR3: TGTGCCAGCAGCCCGATATTCGGACAGGGTGGCTACACCTTC. Protein sequence: CASSPIFGQGGYTF.

The rearrangement joins TRBV7-8 to TRBJ2-1, with D possibly TRBD2 on 5 matching bases. This CDR3 is 13 amino acids long. Germline V lookup: CDR1 SGHVS, CDR2 FQNEAQ. Trimming left V 0 bases short and J 15 bases short, with 15 bases between. The CDR3 here is CASSLAGSRGAFF. The CDR3, as DNA: TGTGCCAGCAGCTTAGCCGGTAGTCGGGGAGCGTTCTTC. Combining the CDR3 with reference TRBV7-8 and TRBJ2-1 gives the whole variable domain GAGVSQSPRYKVAKRGQDVALRCDPISGHVSLFWYQQALGQGPEFLTYFQNEAQLDKSGLPSDRFFAERPEGSVSTLKIQRTQQEDSAVYLCASSLAGSRGAFFGPGTRLTVL.

V and J are TRBV5-6 and TRBJ2-5; no firm D call. Trimming took 5 bases from V and 5 from J, leaving 10 bases between them. The germline gives CDR1 SGHDT, CDR2 YYEEEE. The CDR3 is made up of 12 amino acids. CDR3 nucleotides: TGTGCCAGCAGAGACCTACGGGAGACCCAGTACTTC. It encodes CASRDLRETQYF.

V gene TRBV5-4 combines with J gene TRBJ2-3; no definite D call. The V and J ends lost 4 bases and 0 bases respectively, with 6 bases between them. The CDR3 loop spans 13 amino acids. CDR1 and CDR2 from the germline V gene are SGHNT and YYREEE (reference sequence). CDR3 nucleotide sequence: TGTGCCAGCAGCCCGACCAGCACAGATACGCAGTATTTT. It specifies CASSPTSTDTQYF.

This sequence joins TRBV9 and TRBJ2-1, with TRBD2 matching over 11 bases. This CDR3 has 15 amino acids. V lost 5 bases, J lost 10 bases, and 11 bases stayed unmatched. The germline V gene encodes CDR1 SGDLS and CDR2 YYNGEE. CDR3 DNA: TGTGCCAGCAGTTTAACTAGCGGGGGACGGGGGGAGCAGTTCTTC. Its translation is CASSLTSGGRGEQFF.

V and J are TRBV11-2 and TRBJ1-4; D not certain. With 1 base removed from V and 8 bases from J, the gap between germline ends came to 14 bases. Germline V lookup: CDR1 SGHAT, CDR2 FQNNGV. The CDR3 covers 15 residues. Written as DNA, the CDR3 is TGTGCCAGCAGCTTAGGAGCGGGGATGGGCGAAAAACTGTTTTTT. Translation: CASSLGAGMGEKLFF.

This chain connects TRBV18 to TRBJ2-7; tentative D call: TRBD1 (5 bases). This CDR3 region has 14 residues. V lost 5 bases and J lost 2, with 13 bases in between. Germline assignment: CDR1 KGHSH and CDR2 LQKENI. The CDR3, as DNA: TGTGCCAGCTCAGATGGGCAGGGAACCTACGAGCAGTACTTC. This codes for CASSDGQGTYEQYF.

V usage is TRBV13 and J usage is TRBJ2-7; D may be TRBD2 (6 bases). The germline gives CDR1 PRHDT, CDR2 FYEKMQ (reference sequence). V was pared by 0 bases and J by 7 bases, with 13 bases between. This CDR3 has 14 amino acids. The CDR3 coding sequence is TGTGCCAGCAGCTTAGGCCTCCCCGGGGGAGAGCAGTACTTC. Its protein product is CASSLGLPGGEQYF.

V is TRBV19 and J is TRBJ1-1, with a possible D match to TRBD1 (6 bases). CDR1 and CDR2 from the germline V gene are LNHDA and SQIVND (reference sequence). This CDR3 region has 14 residues. Trimming took 3 bases from V and 1 from J, leaving 9 bases between them. CDR3 sequence reads: CASSIRGGNTEAFF. DNA of the CDR3: TGTGCCAGTAGTATTAGGGGGGGGAACACTGAAGCTTTCTTT.

The DNA for the CDR3 is TGTGCCAGTGGCTCCGGGGCGCGGACTGAAGCTTTCTTT. This translates into CASGSGARTEAFF. J is TRBJ1-1 and V is TRBV19; TRBD1 might be the D (5 bases). Germline CDR1 is LNHDA and CDR2 is SQIVND (reference sequence). The CDR3 sequence is 13 residues long. V was clipped by 8 bases and J by 5 bases, with 15 bases between them.

This chain links TRBV7-2 with TRBJ2-3, with D possibly TRBD2 on 7 matching bases. In germline, CDR1 is SGHTA, CDR2 FQGNSA. The CDR3 spans 16 residues. V lost 1 base and J lost 8, with 19 bases in between. CDR3 DNA sequence: TGTGCCAGCAGCTTAGTGGACGGGGGGCGGCTGGGTACGCAGTATTTT. The encoded protein is CASSLVDGGRLGTQYF.

The genes are TRBV29-1 and TRBJ1-2; D not certain. CDR1 and CDR2 (germline): SQVTM, ANQGSEA. V shed 6 bases and J shed 4 bases, with 12 bases lying between them. CDR3 length equals 12 residues. CDR3 bases: TGCAGCGTCGAAATCGCAGTCTATGGCTACACCTTC. Its translation is CSVEIAVYGYTF.

V is TRBV7-9 and J is TRBJ2-2; D ambiguous. The ends were cut back, 3 bases at V and 6 bases at J, with 5 bases in the middle. This CDR3 is built from 12 residues. CDR1 is SEHNR, CDR2 FQNEAQ, per germline (reference sequence). CDR3 protein: CASSFLAGELFF. In nucleotides, the CDR3 is TGTGCCAGCAGCTTTCTAGCCGGGGAGCTGTTTTTT.

The CDR3 reads CASSLEEGRYEQYF. The CDR3 nucleotides are TGTGCCAGCAGCCTCGAAGAAGGGCGCTACGAGCAGTACTTC. The chain uses TRBV2 and TRBJ2-5; D is ambiguous. The end of the DNA fits TRBJ2-7 better, so the J call may be wrong. This CDR3 is built from 14 residues. Germline V gives CDR1 SNHLY, CDR2 FYNNEI.

The V and J genes are TRBV7-8 and TRBJ1-2; no reliable D call. This CDR3 has 15 residues. Germline CDR1 and CDR2: SGHVS and FQNEAQ. Trimming left V 1 base short and J 1 base short, with 10 bases between. Here the CDR3 DNA reads TGTGCCAGCAGCTTAGGAGGGATTGGTAACTATGGCTACACCTTC. Encoded protein: CASSLGGIGNYGYTF.

The chain couples TRBV7-2 to TRBJ2-5; no clear D. V was shortened by 0 bases and J by 5 bases, with 4 bases between the two germline ends. Per germline, CDR1 SGHTA and CDR2 FQGNSA. The CDR3 runs 12 residues. CDR3: CASSLASETQYF. The CDR3 DNA is TGTGCCAGCAGCTTAGCGTCGGAGACCCAGTACTTC.